The sequence of this T cell receptor beta chain was determined in a study of blood T cell repertoires in COVID-19. Clones were read by immunoSEQ multiplex PCR, and TCRdb kept only the in-frame ones, dropping some. The sample includes some 80,000 clones, 90% seen only once; the top ten take approximately 2.5%. The CDR3 loop spans 16 amino acids. Germline V gene lookup returns CDR1 SGHAT and CDR2 FQNNGV. The V gene lost 1 base and the J gene lost 1 base, with 10 bases spanning the gap. This clone has just one count. This chain uses TRBV11-2 with TRBJ2-2; D is perhaps TRBD2 (6 bases). This TCR was recovered from a human donor in a cohort sampled during active COVID-19. Sequencing was carried out using peripheral blood. The CDR3 nucleotides read TGTGCCAGCAGCTTAGTGGGAGGTGGGAACACCGGGGAGCTGTTTTTT. As protein: CASSLVGGGNTGELFF.